A single sample gave rise to the 30 T cell receptor beta chains below, sequenced in a study of T cell clonotyping in hematopoietic cell transplantation. The assay was immunoSEQ multiplex PCR, and TCRdb's table has in-frame clones only and misses some. This table has about 9,400 clones, 75% to 80% appearing once. The source was PBMCs, collected 180 days after allogeneic stem cell transplant. The receptors come from a male patient aged 40-55 years who had an allogeneic stem cell transplant from a related donor, so the T cells may come from the graft donor. Some clones in this sample may be carry-over from other donors' samples.

The genes are TRBV7-2 and TRBJ2-1; 8 nucleotides align to TRBD2. Trimming took 5 bases from V and 2 from J; bases not matched to a gene: 8. CDR3 size: 16 residues. CDR1 is SGHTA, CDR2 FQGNSA, per germline. CDR3 nucleotide sequence: TGTGCCAGCAGCCCGTTTTCGGGACTAGCCTACAATGAGCAGTTCTTC. This gives the protein CASSPFSGLAYNEQFF.

This chain uses TRBV7-8 with TRBJ2-1; D gene uncertain. The V and J ends lost 2 bases and 8 bases respectively, with 10 bases between them. The CDR3 loop spans 13 amino acids. Germline CDR1 SGHVS, CDR2 FQNEAQ. DNA of the CDR3: TGTGCCAGCAGCTTACTCATCGCCGATGAGCAGTTCTTC. The encoded protein is CASSLLIADEQFF.

The chain carries TRBV5-1 and TRBJ2-3; possibly TRBD1 for D (6 bases). Germline CDR1 and CDR2: SGHRS and YFSETQ. The CDR3 runs 16 residues. V was clipped by 0 bases and J by 0 bases, with 11 bases between them. CDR3 bases: TGCGCCAGCAGCTTGGAAGGGGGTAGGAGCACAGATACGCAGTATTTT. It specifies CASSLEGGRSTDTQYF. The whole variable domain, remainder taken from reference TRBV5-1 and TRBJ2-3, is KAGVTQTPRYLIKTRGQQVTLSCSPISGHRSVSWYQQTPGQGLQFLFEYFSETQRNKGNFPGRFSGRQFSNSRSEMNVSTLELGDSALYLCASSLEGGRSTDTQYFGPGTRLTVL.

The chain carries TRBV4-1 and TRBJ1-3; D not resolved. V was cut by 0 bases and J by 6 bases, with 0 bases left in between. The CDR3 totals 11 residues. Per germline, CDR1 MGHRA and CDR2 YSYEKL. In DNA form, the CDR3 reads TGCGCCAGCAGCCAAGAAAACACCATATATTTT. It encodes CASSQENTIYF.

This chain connects TRBV11-2 to TRBJ1-1; D gene ambiguous. The CDR3 spans 16 residues. Trimming stripped 1 base from V and 0 bases from J, with 12 bases between. Germline V gene data show CDR1 as SGHAT and CDR2 as FQNNGV. The CDR3 DNA reads as TGTGCCAGCAGCTTAGCTCGTCACAACATGAACACTGAAGCTTTCTTT. This codes for CASSLARHNMNTEAFF.

The rearrangement links TRBV5-1 to TRBJ1-1, with D unclear. Germline CDR1 is SGHRS and CDR2 is YFSETQ. The V gene lost 0 bases and the J gene lost 3 bases, with 12 bases spanning the gap. The CDR3 is 15 residues long. As DNA, the CDR3 is TGCGCCAGCAGCTTGGCATCCCCCCCGGACACTGAAGCTTTCTTT. It yields the protein CASSLASPPDTEAFF.

The CDR3 coding sequence is TGCAGCGTTGGAGAAGGGGGCTATGGCTACACCTTC. Its protein is CSVGEGGYGYTF. The chain links TRBV29-1 to TRBJ1-2, with D possibly matching TRBD1 (6 bases). The CDR3 loop spans 12 amino acids. V gave up 4 bases and J gave up 4 bases, with 10 bases separating them. The germline gives CDR1 SQVTM, CDR2 ANQGSEA.

The chain has TRBV6-5 and TRBJ1-3; D gene unclear. Trimming left V 5 bases short and J 1 base short, with 12 bases between. There are 15 residues in the CDR3. In germline, CDR1 is MNHEY, CDR2 SVGAGI. DNA of the CDR3: TGTGCCAGCAGTCCCTCCGGGAGTTCTGGAAACACCATATATTTT. This encodes CASSPSGSSGNTIYF.

This clone was observed a single time. The chain links TRBV6-5 to TRBJ1-1, with D hard to call. V was pared by 2 bases and J by 1 base, with 8 bases between. Germline V lookup: CDR1 MNHEY, CDR2 SVGAGI. The CDR3 spans 14 residues. The CDR3 region has the DNA TGTGCCAGCAGTTACCTCGACACGAACACTGAAGCTTTCTTT. Its translation is CASSYLDTNTEAFF.

The chain links TRBV11-2 to TRBJ1-2; possible D gene TRBD1, 6 bases. V was shortened by 1 base and J by 2 bases, with 11 bases between the two germline ends. CDR3 size: 15 residues. CDR1 and CDR2 (germline): SGHAT, FQNNGV. The CDR3 spells CASSLGRGGNYGYTF. The CDR3 coding sequence is TGTGCCAGCAGCTTAGGAAGGGGGGGAAACTATGGCTACACCTTC.

V gene TRBV5-1 combines with J gene TRBJ2-1; 9 nucleotides match TRBD1. Germline V CDR1 and CDR2: SGHRS, YFSETQ. CDR3 length: 16 residues. J lost 5 bases, V lost 4 bases, and 10 bases had no gene match. CDR3 nucleotide sequence: TGCGCCAGCAGCACCCGGACAGGGGCGACTAACAATGAGCAGTTCTTC. Residues: CASSTRTGATNNEQFF. Full variable domain (rest looked up from reference TRBV5-1 and TRBJ2-1): KAGVTQTPRYLIKTRGQQVTLSCSPISGHRSVSWYQQTPGQGLQFLFEYFSETQRNKGNFPGRFSGRQFSNSRSEMNVSTLELGDSALYLCASSTRTGATNNEQFFGPGTRLTVL.

This clone showed up just a few times. This chain links TRBV7-8 with TRBJ1-5; maybe TRBD1 (5 bases). The V and J ends lost 1 base and 6 bases respectively, with 13 bases between them. This CDR3 has 15 residues. Per germline, CDR1 SGHVS and CDR2 FQNEAQ. The CDR3, as DNA: TGTGCCAGCAGCTTAGGTGGTTTAAGGGGTCAGCCCCAGCATTTT. The encoded protein is CASSLGGLRGQPQHF.

Written as DNA, the CDR3 is TGTGCCAGCAGCGTAGGGCCCCACGGACAGAGACTCACAGATACGCAGTATTTT. This codes for CASSVGPHGQRLTDTQYF. The V call is TRBV9, the J call TRBJ2-3; D is possibly TRBD1 (6 bases). Germline CDR1 is SGDLS and CDR2 is YYNGEE. V lost 0 bases, J lost 2 bases, and 19 bases lay in between. The length of the CDR3 is 18 residues.

V usage is TRBV23-1 and J usage is TRBJ2-6, with no clear D. TRBV23-1 is an open reading frame, and its role is uncertain. Trimming cost V 5 bases and J 4 bases, with 3 bases left between them. The CDR3 is 12 amino acids. CDR3 nucleotide sequence: TGCGCCAGCAGTATCGGGGCCAACGTCCTGACTTTC. Amino acids: CASSIGANVLTF.

J is TRBJ2-3 and V is TRBV7-2; 8 bases are a match to TRBD2. The junction had 11 bases not matched to a gene; V was cut back by 5 bases and J by 4 bases. CDR1 SGHTA and CDR2 FQGNSA come from the germline V gene. This CDR3 spans 16 amino acids. The CDR3, as DNA: TGTGCCAGCAGCCCTTTGGGGACTAGATATCCAGATACGCAGTATTTT. It is translated as CASSPLGTRYPDTQYF.

The gene calls are TRBV9 and TRBJ1-2; possible D gene TRBD1, 5 bases. Germline V gene sequence: CDR1 SGDLS, CDR2 YYNGEE. The V end was cut by 1 base, the J end by 4 bases, with 14 bases between. The CDR3 totals 15 residues. The DNA of the CDR3 is TGTGCCAGCAGCGTATTTGAAGGGGCTCCCTATGGCTACACCTTC. It yields the protein CASSVFEGAPYGYTF.

The rearrangement links TRBV10-2 to TRBJ2-7; D may be TRBD1 or TRBD2 (5 bases each). Germline V gene data show CDR1 as WSHSY and CDR2 as SAAADI. V gave up 1 base and J gave up 5 bases, with 15 bases separating them. The CDR3 extends over 15 amino acids. The DNA of the CDR3 is TGCGCCAGCAGTGAGTGGGGGAACCCAGGCGACGAGCAGTACTTC. It specifies CASSEWGNPGDEQYF.

The chain recombines TRBV28 with TRBJ1-5; D call uncertain. V lost 6 bases, J lost 2 bases, and 17 bases lay in between. Germline loops: CDR1 MDHEN, CDR2 SYDVKM. The CDR3 spans 16 residues. CDR3 in DNA: TGTGCCAGCAGACCTTTTAAGATTGCGGGCAATCAGCCCCAGCATTTT. Its translation: CASRPFKIAGNQPQHF.

This clone was detected only once. This chain uses TRBV7-8 with TRBJ1-6; TRBD1 might be the D (5 bases). This CDR3 spans 11 amino acids. Germline assignment: CDR1 SGHVS and CDR2 FQNEAQ. The V gene lost 5 bases and the J gene lost 16 bases, with 12 bases spanning the gap. The CDR3 region is CASSPGLNLHF. The DNA of the CDR3 is TGTGCCAGCAGCCCAGGGCTAAATCTCCACTTT. Based on the CDR3 plus reference TRBV7-8 and TRBJ1-6, the full variable domain is GAGVSQSPRYKVAKRGQDVALRCDPISGHVSLFWYQQALGQGPEFLTYFQNEAQLDKSGLPSDRFFAERPEGSVSTLKIQRTQQEDSAVYLCASSPGLNLHFGNGTRLTVT.

This chain joins TRBV5-6 and TRBJ1-1; D gene ambiguous. This CDR3 spans 15 amino acids. V was cut by 4 bases and J by 10 bases, with 23 bases left in between. CDR1 SGHDT and CDR2 YYEEEE come from the germline V gene. The CDR3 region has the DNA TGTGCCAGCAGCCGAGGACCCGGGGAATCGGTGGGAGCTTTCTTT. It yields the protein CASSRGPGESVGAFF.

This chain uses TRBV25-1 with TRBJ1-4; D is unresolved. CDR1 MGHDK and CDR2 SYGVNS come from the germline V gene. Deletions cut 7 bases from V and 3 bases from J, with 6 bases between. This CDR3 has 12 amino acids. CDR3: CASTRSNEKLFF. The CDR3 DNA sequence: TGTGCCAGCACCAGGTCTAATGAAAAACTGTTTTTT.

The V gene is TRBV13, the J gene TRBJ2-2, with 16 bases aligning to TRBD2. This CDR3 is 17 amino acids long. Germline V lookup: CDR1 PRHDT, CDR2 FYEKMQ (reference sequence). With 5 bases clipped from V and 5 bases from J, the junction kept 5 bases outside the gene matches. The CDR3 loop reads CASSPGLAGGHTGELFF. The CDR3 coding sequence is TGTGCCAGCAGCCCGGGACTAGCGGGAGGGCATACCGGGGAGCTGTTTTTT. The full variable domain, its missing parts supplied by reference TRBV13 and TRBJ2-2, is AAGVIQSPRHLIKEKRETATLKCYPIPRHDTVYWYQQGPGQDPQFLISFYEKMQSDKGSIPDRFSAQQFSDYHSELNMSSLELGDSALYFCASSPGLAGGHTGELFFGEGSRLTVL.

The chain is built from TRBV29-1 and TRBJ1-1; no clear D gene. Trimming took off 3 bases at V and 0 bases at J, with 5 bases between the two ends. CDR3 length equals 12 residues. Germline lookup yields CDR1 SQVTM and CDR2 ANQGSEA. For the CDR3, the DNA is TGCAGCGTTGAGCGATTGAACACTGAAGCTTTCTTT. This encodes CSVERLNTEAFF.

The sample holds a few counts of this clone. The chain employs TRBV6-6 and TRBJ2-7, with TRBD1 matching 10 bases. The junction had 8 bases not matched to a gene; V was cut back by 8 bases and J by 4 bases. Germline V gene data show CDR1 as MNHNY and CDR2 as SVGAGI (reference sequence). The CDR3 contains 14 residues. The CDR3 sequence is CASEVGTGDYEQYF. The CDR3 DNA is TGTGCCAGCGAAGTGGGGACAGGGGATTACGAGCAGTACTTC.

In this sample, this clone turned up a few times. The chain couples TRBV4-2 to TRBJ1-4; D remains unclear. Trimming took off 1 base at V and 6 bases at J, with 12 bases between the two ends. Germline CDR1 is LGHNA and CDR2 is YNFKEQ. The CDR3 has 15 amino acids. The CDR3 sequence: CASSQARGEDEKLFF. CDR3 nucleotides: TGTGCCAGCAGCCAAGCGCGGGGTGAGGATGAAAAACTGTTTTTT.

The J gene is TRBJ2-3, the V gene TRBV4-3; 14 bases match TRBD2. This CDR3 has 17 amino acids. V lost 1 base and J lost 4; bases outside the gene matches: 4. Looked up from germline, CDR1 is LGHNA and CDR2 is YSLEER. The CDR3 is CASSQGRLAGGADTQYF. CDR3 sequence (DNA): TGCGCCAGCAGCCAAGGCCGACTAGCGGGGGGGGCAGATACGCAGTATTTT.

This rearrangement joins TRBV6-5 to TRBJ1-2; D unclear. Germline lookup yields CDR1 MNHEY and CDR2 SVGAGI. CDR3 length equals 12 residues. Deletions cut 5 bases from V and 2 bases from J, with 6 bases between. The CDR3 reads CASSRTNYGYTF. CDR3 DNA sequence: TGTGCCAGCAGTAGGACGAACTATGGCTACACCTTC.

V and J are TRBV12-2 and TRBJ1-2; the listed D gene, TRBD1, was not tested against the DNA. TRBV12-2 is reported as a pseudogene. This CDR3 spans 17 amino acids. The CDR3 sequence: CASRLGPTWYRNNGYTF. CDR3 in DNA: TGTGCAAGTCGCTTAGGCCCAACGTGGTACAGGAACAATGGCTACACCTTC.

The genes are TRBV5-1 and TRBJ2-3; tentative D call: TRBD1 (6 bases). Trimming pared 1 base from V and 2 bases from J, leaving 17 bases between. The germline V gene encodes CDR1 SGHRS and CDR2 YFSETQ. This CDR3 is built from 17 residues. CDR3: CASSLFYGGDTTDTQYF. The CDR3 DNA is TGCGCCAGCAGCTTGTTTTATGGGGGCGATACCACAGATACGCAGTATTTT.

The chain employs TRBV4-2 and TRBJ1-4, with 10 positions matching TRBD1. V was pared by 0 bases and J by 4 bases, with 2 bases of the junction left unmatched. The CDR3 is 16 amino acids. CDR1 and CDR2 from the germline V gene are LGHNA and YNFKEQ. The CDR3 DNA sequence: TGTGCCAGCAGCCAAGATGGGACAGGGGATAATGAAAAACTGTTTTTT. Encoded protein: CASSQDGTGDNEKLFF.